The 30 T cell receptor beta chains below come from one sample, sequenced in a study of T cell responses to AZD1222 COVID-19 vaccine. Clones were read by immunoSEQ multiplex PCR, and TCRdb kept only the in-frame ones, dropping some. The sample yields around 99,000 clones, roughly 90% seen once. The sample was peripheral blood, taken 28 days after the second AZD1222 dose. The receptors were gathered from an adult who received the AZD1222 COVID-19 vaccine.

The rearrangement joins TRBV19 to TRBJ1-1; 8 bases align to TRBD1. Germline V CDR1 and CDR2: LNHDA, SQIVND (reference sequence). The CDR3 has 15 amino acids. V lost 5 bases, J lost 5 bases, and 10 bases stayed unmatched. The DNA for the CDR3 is TGTGCCAGTAGTTCACCGACAGGGGCAAGAACTGAAGCTTTCTTT. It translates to CASSSPTGARTEAFF.

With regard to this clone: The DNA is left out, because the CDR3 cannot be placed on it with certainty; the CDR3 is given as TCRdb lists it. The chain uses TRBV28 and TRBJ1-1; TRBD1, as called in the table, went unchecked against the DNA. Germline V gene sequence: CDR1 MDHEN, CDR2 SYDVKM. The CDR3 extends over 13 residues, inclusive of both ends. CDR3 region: CASSSGQGIEAFF.

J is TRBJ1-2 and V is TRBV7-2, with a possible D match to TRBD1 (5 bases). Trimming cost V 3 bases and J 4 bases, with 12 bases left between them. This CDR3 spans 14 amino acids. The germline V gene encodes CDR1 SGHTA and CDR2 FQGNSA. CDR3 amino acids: CASSFDRGAYGYTF. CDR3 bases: TGTGCCAGCAGCTTCGACAGAGGGGCCTATGGCTACACCTTC.

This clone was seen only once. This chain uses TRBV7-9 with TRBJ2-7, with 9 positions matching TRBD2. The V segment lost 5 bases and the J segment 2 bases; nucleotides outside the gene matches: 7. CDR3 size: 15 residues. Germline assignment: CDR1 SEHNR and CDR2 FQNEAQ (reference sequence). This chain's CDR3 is CASSPRTSATYEQYF. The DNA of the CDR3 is TGTGCCAGCAGCCCCCGGACTAGCGCTACCTACGAGCAGTACTTC.

CDR3 DNA: TGTGCCAGCTCACCGTCCGGGACAGTCACCGGGGAGCTGTTTTTT. Protein sequence: CASSPSGTVTGELFF. V is TRBV18 and J is TRBJ2-2, with 7 bases matching TRBD1. From germline, CDR1 is KGHSH and CDR2 LQKENI. This CDR3 has 15 amino acids. The junction had 5 bases not matched to a gene; V was cut back by 3 bases and J by 4 bases.

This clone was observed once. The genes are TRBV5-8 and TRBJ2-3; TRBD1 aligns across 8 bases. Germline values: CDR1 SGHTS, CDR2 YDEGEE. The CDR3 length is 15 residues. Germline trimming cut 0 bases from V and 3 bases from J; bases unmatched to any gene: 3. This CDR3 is CASSLGDRSTDTQYF. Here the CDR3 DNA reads TGTGCCAGCAGCTTGGGGGACAGGAGTACAGATACGCAGTATTTT.

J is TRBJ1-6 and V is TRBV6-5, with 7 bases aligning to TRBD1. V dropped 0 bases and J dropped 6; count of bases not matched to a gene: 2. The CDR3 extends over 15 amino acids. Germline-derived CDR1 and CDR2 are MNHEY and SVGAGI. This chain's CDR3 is CASSYSSGGNSPLHF. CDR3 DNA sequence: TGTGCCAGCAGTTACTCGTCAGGGGGTAATTCACCCCTCCACTTT.

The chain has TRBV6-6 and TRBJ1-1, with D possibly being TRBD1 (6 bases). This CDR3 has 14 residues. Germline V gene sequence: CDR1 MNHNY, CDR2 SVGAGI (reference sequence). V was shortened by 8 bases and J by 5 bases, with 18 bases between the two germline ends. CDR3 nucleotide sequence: TGTGCCAGCCAAACGGGGGGGGCCCGTACTGAAGCTTTCTTT. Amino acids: CASQTGGARTEAFF.

CDR3 in amino acids: CASRTARTGSTEAFF. CDR3 nucleotide sequence: TGCGCCAGCAGGACAGCAAGGACAGGCAGCACTGAAGCTTTCTTT. J is TRBJ1-1 and V is TRBV10-2; TRBD1 matches 7 bases. This CDR3 contains 15 residues. Trimming at V came to 6 bases and at J to 4 bases, leaving 11 bases not matched to a gene. Germline CDR1 WSHSY, CDR2 SAAADI.

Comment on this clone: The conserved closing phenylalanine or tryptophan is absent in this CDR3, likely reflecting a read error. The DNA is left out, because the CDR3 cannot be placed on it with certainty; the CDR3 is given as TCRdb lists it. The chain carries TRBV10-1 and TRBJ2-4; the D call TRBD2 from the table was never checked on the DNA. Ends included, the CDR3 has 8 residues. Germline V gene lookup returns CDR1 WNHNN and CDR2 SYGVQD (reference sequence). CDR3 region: CASSEETV.

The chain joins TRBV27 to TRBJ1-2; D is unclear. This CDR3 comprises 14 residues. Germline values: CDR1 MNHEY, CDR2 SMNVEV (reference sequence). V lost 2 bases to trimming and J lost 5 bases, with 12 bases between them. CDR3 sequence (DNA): TGTGCCAGCAGTTTAACTTTCCGTTCATATGGCTACACCTTC. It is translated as CASSLTFRSYGYTF.

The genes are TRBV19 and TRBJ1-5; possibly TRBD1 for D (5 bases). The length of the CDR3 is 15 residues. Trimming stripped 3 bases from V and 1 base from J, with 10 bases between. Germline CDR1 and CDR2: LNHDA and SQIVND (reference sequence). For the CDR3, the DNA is TGTGCCAGTAGTATCGAGGGGCCCAGCAATCAGCCCCAGCATTTT. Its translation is CASSIEGPSNQPQHF.

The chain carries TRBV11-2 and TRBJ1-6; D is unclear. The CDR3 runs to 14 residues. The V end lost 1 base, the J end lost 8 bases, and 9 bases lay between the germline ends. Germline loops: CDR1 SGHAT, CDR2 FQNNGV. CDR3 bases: TGTGCCAGCAGCTTAGCAACCGGTGATTCACCCCTCCACTTT. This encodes CASSLATGDSPLHF.

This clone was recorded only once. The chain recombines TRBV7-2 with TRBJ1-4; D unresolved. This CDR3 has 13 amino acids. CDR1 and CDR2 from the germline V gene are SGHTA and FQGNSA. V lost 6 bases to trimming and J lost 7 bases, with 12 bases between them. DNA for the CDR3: TGTGCCAGCAGTCAGATGTACGGTGAAAAACTGTTTTTT. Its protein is CASSQMYGEKLFF.

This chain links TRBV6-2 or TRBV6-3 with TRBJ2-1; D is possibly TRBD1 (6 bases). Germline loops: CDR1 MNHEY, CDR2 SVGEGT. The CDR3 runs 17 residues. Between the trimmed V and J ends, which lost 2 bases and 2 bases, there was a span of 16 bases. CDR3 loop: CASSYRPLGTTYNEQFF. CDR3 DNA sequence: TGTGCCAGCAGTTACCGCCCTCTGGGGACAACCTACAATGAGCAGTTCTTC.

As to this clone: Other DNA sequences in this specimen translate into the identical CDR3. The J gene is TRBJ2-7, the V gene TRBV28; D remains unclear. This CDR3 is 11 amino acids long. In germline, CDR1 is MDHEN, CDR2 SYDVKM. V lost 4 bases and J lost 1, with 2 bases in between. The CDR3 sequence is CASSSSYEQYF. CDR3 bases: TGTGCCAGCAGTTCATCCTACGAGCAGTACTTC.

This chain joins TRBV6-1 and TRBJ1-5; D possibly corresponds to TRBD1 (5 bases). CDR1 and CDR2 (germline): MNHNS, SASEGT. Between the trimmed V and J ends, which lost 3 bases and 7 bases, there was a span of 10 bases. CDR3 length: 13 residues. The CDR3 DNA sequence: TGTGCCAGCAGTGAGAGAGGGGCCCAGCCCCAGCATTTT. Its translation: CASSERGAQPQHF.

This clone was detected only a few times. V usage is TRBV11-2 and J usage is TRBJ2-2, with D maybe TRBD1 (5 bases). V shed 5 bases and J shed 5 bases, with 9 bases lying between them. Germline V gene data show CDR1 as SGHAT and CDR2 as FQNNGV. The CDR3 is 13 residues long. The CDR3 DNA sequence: TGTGCCAGCAGCGCCCGACAGACCGGGGAGCTGTTTTTT. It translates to CASSARQTGELFF.

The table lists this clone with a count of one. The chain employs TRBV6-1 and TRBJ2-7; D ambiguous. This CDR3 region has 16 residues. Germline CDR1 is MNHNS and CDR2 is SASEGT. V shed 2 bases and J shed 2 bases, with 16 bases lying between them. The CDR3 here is CASSEILFGPTYEQYF. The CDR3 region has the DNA TGTGCCAGCAGTGAAATTTTATTTGGCCCAACCTACGAGCAGTACTTC.

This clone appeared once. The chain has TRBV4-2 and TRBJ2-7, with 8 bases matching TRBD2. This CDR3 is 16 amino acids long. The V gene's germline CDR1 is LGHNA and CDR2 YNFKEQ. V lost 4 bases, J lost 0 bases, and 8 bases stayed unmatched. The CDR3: CASSPDIAGSSYEQYF. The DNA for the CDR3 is TGTGCCAGCAGCCCAGATATAGCGGGAAGCTCCTACGAGCAGTACTTC.

This chain's CDR3 is CASSFIENTEAFF. The CDR3 region has the DNA TGTGCCAGCAGTTTTATAGAGAACACTGAAGCTTTCTTT. V is TRBV27 and J is TRBJ1-1; no clear D. Germline V gives CDR1 MNHEY, CDR2 SMNVEV (reference sequence). CDR3 length: 13 amino acids. V lost 3 bases, J lost 1 base, and 6 bases lay in between.

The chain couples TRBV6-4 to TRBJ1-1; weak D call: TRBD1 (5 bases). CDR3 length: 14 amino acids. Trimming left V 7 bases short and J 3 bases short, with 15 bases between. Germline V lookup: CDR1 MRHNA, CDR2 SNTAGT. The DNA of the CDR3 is TGTGCCAGCATCCCGGAGGGGTTGTACACTGAAGCTTTCTTT. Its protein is CASIPEGLYTEAFF.

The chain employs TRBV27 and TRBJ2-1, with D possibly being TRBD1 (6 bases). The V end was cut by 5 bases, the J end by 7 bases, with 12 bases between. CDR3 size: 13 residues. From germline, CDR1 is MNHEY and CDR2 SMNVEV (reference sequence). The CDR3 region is CASSPLTGNEQFF. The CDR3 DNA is TGTGCCAGCAGTCCCCTAACAGGGAATGAGCAGTTCTTC.

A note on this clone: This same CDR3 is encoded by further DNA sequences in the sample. CDR3: CASSSGQGRTEAFF. Written as DNA, the CDR3 is TGCGCCAGCAGCTCGGGACAGGGGCGCACTGAAGCTTTCTTT. The chain carries TRBV5-1 and TRBJ1-1; 10 nucleotides agree with TRBD1. The CDR3 is made up of 14 amino acids. The germline gives CDR1 SGHRS, CDR2 YFSETQ. V was clipped by 3 bases and J by 4 bases; unmatched bases: 3. Full variable domain (rest looked up from reference TRBV5-1 and TRBJ1-1): KAGVTQTPRYLIKTRGQQVTLSCSPISGHRSVSWYQQTPGQGLQFLFEYFSETQRNKGNFPGRFSGRQFSNSRSEMNVSTLELGDSALYLCASSSGQGRTEAFFGQGTRLTVV.

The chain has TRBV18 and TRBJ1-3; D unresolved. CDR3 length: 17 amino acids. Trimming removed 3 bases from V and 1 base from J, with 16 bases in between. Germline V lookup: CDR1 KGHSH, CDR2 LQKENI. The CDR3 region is CASSPSPLGGSGNTIYF. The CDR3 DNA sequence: TGTGCCAGCTCACCGTCGCCCCTAGGCGGTTCTGGAAACACCATATATTTT.

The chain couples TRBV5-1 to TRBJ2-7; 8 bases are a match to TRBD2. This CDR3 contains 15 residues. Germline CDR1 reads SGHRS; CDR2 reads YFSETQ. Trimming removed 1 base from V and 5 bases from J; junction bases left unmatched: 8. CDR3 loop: CASSLIGGRNNEQYF. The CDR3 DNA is TGCGCCAGCAGCTTGATCGGCGGGAGGAACAACGAGCAGTACTTC. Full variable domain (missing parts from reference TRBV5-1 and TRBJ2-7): KAGVTQTPRYLIKTRGQQVTLSCSPISGHRSVSWYQQTPGQGLQFLFEYFSETQRNKGNFPGRFSGRQFSNSRSEMNVSTLELGDSALYLCASSLIGGRNNEQYFGPGTRLTVT.

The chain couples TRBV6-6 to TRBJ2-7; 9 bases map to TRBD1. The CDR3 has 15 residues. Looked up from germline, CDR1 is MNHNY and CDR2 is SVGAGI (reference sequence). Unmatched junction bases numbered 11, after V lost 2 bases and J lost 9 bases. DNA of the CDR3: TGTGCCAGCAGTTACCCGGGACAGGGCAGTCCGTGGCAGTACTTC. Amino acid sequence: CASSYPGQGSPWQYF.

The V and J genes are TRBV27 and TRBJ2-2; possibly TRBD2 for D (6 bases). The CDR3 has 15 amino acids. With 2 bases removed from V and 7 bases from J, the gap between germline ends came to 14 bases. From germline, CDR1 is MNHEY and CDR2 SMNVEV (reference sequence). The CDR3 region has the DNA TGTGCCAGCAGTTTAAAATGGGGGGTCGGCGGGGAGCTGTTTTTT. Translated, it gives CASSLKWGVGGELFF.

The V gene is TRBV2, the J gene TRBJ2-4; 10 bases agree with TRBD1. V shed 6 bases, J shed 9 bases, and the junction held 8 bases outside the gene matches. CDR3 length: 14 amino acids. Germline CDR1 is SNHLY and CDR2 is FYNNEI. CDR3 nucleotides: TGTGCCAGCAGCTTGACAGGGGGCTGGATCATTCAGTACTTC. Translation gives CASSLTGGWIIQYF. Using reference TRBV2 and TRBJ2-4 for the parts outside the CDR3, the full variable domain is EPEVTQTPSHQVTQMGQEVILRCVPISNHLYFYWYRQILGQKVEFLVSFYNNEISEKSEIFDDQFSVERPDGSNFTLKIRSTKLEDSAMYFCASSLTGGWIIQYFGAGTRLSVL.

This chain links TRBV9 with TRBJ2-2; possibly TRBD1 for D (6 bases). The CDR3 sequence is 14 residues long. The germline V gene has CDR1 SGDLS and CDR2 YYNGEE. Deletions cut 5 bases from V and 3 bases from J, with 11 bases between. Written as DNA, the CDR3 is TGTGCCAGCAGGTCGACAGGTTACACCGGGGAGCTGTTTTTT. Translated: CASRSTGYTGELFF. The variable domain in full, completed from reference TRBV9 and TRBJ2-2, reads DSGVTQTPKHLITATGQRVTLRCSPRSGDLSVYWYQQSLDQGLQFLIQYYNGEERAKGNILERFSAQQFPDLHSELNLSSLELGDSALYFCASRSTGYTGELFFGEGSRLTVL.